This T cell receptor beta chain was profiled in a study of cytomegalovirus exposure and HLA in healthy donors (dated by TCRdb to about 2017). Study-wide context: In an earlier analysis of fewer than 750 of the donors, roughly 300 Gb of sequence data and 100 million or so unique TCR beta sequences from about 179 million T cells were reported. All discovery cohort repertoires had been generated using a single sequencing platform. Across around 400 genotyped donors of the cohort, an average of approximately 200,000 unique TCR beta nucleotide sequences per donor were sequenced, and approximately 17% of those sequences were non-productive. High-throughput TCR immunosequencing, statistical association of individual TCRs with disease status, and machine learning were combined to predict cytomegalovirus infection status. Typing coverage differed by locus: A, B, C, DRB1 and DQB1 were typed in about 620-640 donors, DQA1 in 522, DPA1 in nearly 610, and DPB1 in 400 to 480. A separate validation cohort of over 95 different subjects was used in addition to the 666-subject first cohort. Donor age, sex, ethnicity and CMV serostatus were collected together with the repertoire data. The study aimed to test whether cataloging public T cell receptors could reveal signatures of past pathogen exposure. A later analysis re-examined previously published TCR beta repertoires from about 670 donors and added high-resolution HLA genotyping to investigate patterns of TCR occurrence. Class I and class II HLA loci were covered by the typing at four-digit resolution. The study profiled the T cell repertoires of fewer than 850 subjects by immunosequencing and related them to cytomegalovirus serostatus. In a later genetic analysis, genome-wide SNP genotypes for about three fifths of the roughly 670 donors were used, and that subset was treated as a discovery cohort. An earlier analysis of fewer than 750 of the donors used high-throughput TCR beta sequencing to judge whether each TCR beta V gene segment behaved as functional or pseudogenic. A handful of DR-DQ haplotypes were handled as single units for association and clustering because linkage in the cohort was strong. Approximately 300 gigabases of sequencing data and tens of millions of unique TCR sequences were included in an early release covering about 600 HLA-typed donors. Of the 300 to 500 genotyped donors, roughly 76% were placed in the genetic ancestry cluster associated with self-reported Caucasian donors. Rather than using new phenotypic data, the later analysis identified candidate immune exposures from TCR beta sequences and from how often those sequences occurred across donors. Results the study describes overall, beyond this receptor: Because HLA typing was missing for some donors at each locus, association tests included only the typed subset. For the cohort, immune exposure information was limited to CMV serostatus. Correlated functional status among segregating V segments might be attributable to linkage disequilibrium, but an unknown experimental factor could not be ruled out. Because counts were too low, about 18 rarely observed V segments, including chromosome 9 orphons, were left out of the earlier analysis of approximately 500 of the donors. According to the authors, the approach could potentially be generalized to other disease states and immunological phenotypes. Roughly uniform sequencing depth across donors was assumed in presence/absence analyses, although this assumption may not hold. The classifier was reported to diagnose cytomegalovirus status with high specificity and sensitivity in both the original and validation cohorts. V-gene and J-gene trimming of TCR beta chains was associated with a missense DCLRE1C variant in a later genetic analysis, and the association was replicated in an independent cohort. In a later genetic analysis, fewer N-insertions in productive TCRs were reported among donors in an Asian-associated ancestry cluster than the approximately 670-donor mean. In a later analysis, the rate of TCR association differed among HLA loci, with DRB1 alleles having the most associated TCRs and HLA-C alleles having the fewest. Across donors, most TCR sequences were observed very rarely, whereas some public TCRs were present in many individuals. Specific HLA alleles were associated with around 18,000 TCR beta sequences at a false discovery rate of 0.05 in a later analysis. Several of the top co-occurrence clusters appeared to be linked to parvovirus B19, influenza, CMV and Epstein-Barr virus, according to a later analysis. A few of the identified cytomegalovirus-associated TCR beta chains were confirmed in vitro to be specific for cytomegalovirus antigens. In an earlier analysis of 500 to 650 of the donors, most TCR beta V segments appeared in productive rearrangements about 87% or about 30% of the time, broadly matching IMGT annotations. In a later analysis, HLA-associated TCR beta chains showed more clonal expansion and lower generation probabilities than non-associated chains that were equally common. Only TCR beta chains were sequenced in this cohort, and the absence of alpha or paired-chain data limited detectable features. A further reported finding was that TCR beta sequences accurately predicted the HLA-A and HLA-B alleles for most subjects in the first cohort. The study gave a list of under 200 TCR beta chains associated with cytomegalovirus. Some IMGT-functional V segments, including TRBV6-2 and TRBV6-3, could not be told apart with the 87-base-pair reads, so those segments were excluded. Most CMV-associated TCR beta chains appeared to be HLA-restricted in a later analysis, and the HLA associations seemed to be driven largely by CMV exposure. A cluster of highly shared sequence variants was judged likely to represent a technical artifact of the sequencing pipeline. When HLA alleles, especially DR and DQ, strongly co-occurred, TCR associations were difficult to assign to individual alleles.

Libraries came from the immunoSEQ multiplex PCR assay. For the multiplex PCR, a mixture combining 60 forward primers for TCR Vbeta segments and 13 reverse primers for TCR Jbeta segments was used. The CDR3 region of rearranged TCR beta genes was amplified from genomic DNA by a multiplex PCR assay. The amplified TCR beta libraries were sequenced on the Illumina HiSeq System as 87-base-pair reads. Regarding the original processing steps: In a later analysis, tens of millions of unique TCR beta chains were counted across the approximately 670 repertoires, and roughly 10 million of these chains were shared by at least two donors. Raw reads were error-corrected and collapsed into unique sequences by a nearest-neighbor algorithm in which closely related sequences were merged to remove PCR and sequencing errors. To assign V, D and J gene segments, CDR3 sequences were aligned to IMGT reference sequences. For a sequence to be retained, a match of at least six nucleotides was required to both a V gene segment and a J gene segment. Rearrangements were called productive when the CDR3 lacked stop codons and stayed in frame with V and J; all others were non-productive. Following IMGT convention, CDR3 was defined as the stretch from the second conserved V-encoded cysteine to the conserved J-encoded phenylalanine. Sequences without an unambiguous match to a single V gene segment were excluded from the earlier analysis of over 500 of the donors. An earlier analysis of several hundred of the donors called V segments functional above 56.7% productive rearrangements and segregating when the between-donor standard deviation exceeded 5%. A statistical classification framework was developed to diagnose cytomegalovirus status using the catalog of TCR beta chain sequences. A later analysis assigned V and J genes by comparing TCR nucleotide sequences with IMGT/GENE-DB human TR gene sequences. Using the TCRdist pipeline, a later analysis assigned CDR3 sequences along with most-parsimonious VDJ recombination scenarios. In a later analysis, each TCR beta chain was defined by its CDR3 amino acid sequence together with its V-gene family, and reads lacking a unique V-gene family were excluded. In a later analysis, 550 to 650 highly shared, low-generation-probability nucleotide sequences were removed to address suspected cross-contamination and a sequencing artifact. A later analysis calculated a clonal expansion index for each public chain from normalized within-repertoire ranks of inferred template counts. Generation probabilities in a later analysis came from a VDJ recombination model fitted to out-of-frame rearrangements, and those results were checked against IGoR. In a later analysis, TCR-TCR, TCR-HLA and TCR-CMV co-occurrence was scored with hypergeometric tests, and a repertoire-size bias correction was applied to TCR pairs. In a later analysis, false discovery rates were estimated by permuting HLA or CMV assignments 20 times. A later analysis grouped co-occurring TCRs with DBSCAN, adding TCRdist sequence similarity when clustering within HLA-allele-positive subsets. Repertoires with fewer than 30,000 or more than 120,000 public chains, plus five repertoires with anomalous nucleotide sharing, were excluded from co-occurrence clustering. The clones in this table, taken by TCRdb from immuneACCESS, are in-frame only. Not every clone is retained; where verified, under half of the shortfall comes from an unresolved V gene, and the cause of the rest is unknown. Clone size and the V and J calls come from that table; the DNA yielded D and trimming. The sample profile shows over 150,000 clones; around 77% of them were found once. In total, the top ten clones hold 2.9% of the sample.

The cohort was made up of approximately 670 healthy bone marrow donors. Cohort members were all nominally healthy when sampled, although unrecorded immune exposures were likely present. The donor was CMV seronegative and was included in the group of under 450 seronegative cohort members. Every donor gave a peripheral blood sample, and the peripheral blood mononuclear cells from that sample were used for TCR beta sequencing. The Qiagen DNeasy Blood Extraction Kit was used to extract genomic DNA from the blood cell samples. In the germline V gene (reference sequence), CDR1 corresponds to GTSNPN and CDR2 to SVGIG. V loses 0 bases of germline sequence and J loses 5 bases, and the interval between the two ends is 14 bases. From cysteine to phenylalanine, the CDR3 is 15 amino acids long. Of the read, only the CDR3 DNA is kept; its 45 bases are in frame from base 1. On this clone itself: Its antigen is not yet known. No much larger clone exists at a distance of one base, and base qualities are not known.

This clonotype was obtained from a woman under 40 in good health and CMV-seronegative. The material sequenced was PBMCs. This receptor chain uses TRBV30 and TRBJ2-1; a tentative D call is TRBD2 (6 bases match). The bases read TGTGCCTGGAGTGTCCTACTAGCTCCCCACAATGAGCAGTTCTTC. The resulting protein is CAWSVLLAPHNEQFF.